Sequencing of this TCR beta chain was carried out in a study of monozygotic twins with cystic fibrosis. Regarding the study as a whole: In this small cohort, shared CDR3 numbers showed no association with age, concordance or disease severity.

Notes on this clone: Its antigen is undetermined. One junction end does not reproduce the germline sequence, and a read error may be involved.

CDR3 length equals 14 residues. Germline CDR1 reads SGHTA; CDR2 reads FQGNSA. Clones were read by immunoSEQ multiplex PCR, and TCRdb kept only the in-frame ones, dropping some. The sample has about 24,000 clones, 85% to 90% seen once. The clonotype comes from a woman aged 25 to 39 with cystic fibrosis. Specimen: blood. The chain employs TRBV7-2 and TRBJ2-3; TRBD1 agrees at 10 bases. CDR3 in amino acids: CVSSRDRGPDTQYF. CDR3 nucleotides: TGTGTCAGCTCCCGGGACAGGGGCCCAGATACGCAGTATTTT.